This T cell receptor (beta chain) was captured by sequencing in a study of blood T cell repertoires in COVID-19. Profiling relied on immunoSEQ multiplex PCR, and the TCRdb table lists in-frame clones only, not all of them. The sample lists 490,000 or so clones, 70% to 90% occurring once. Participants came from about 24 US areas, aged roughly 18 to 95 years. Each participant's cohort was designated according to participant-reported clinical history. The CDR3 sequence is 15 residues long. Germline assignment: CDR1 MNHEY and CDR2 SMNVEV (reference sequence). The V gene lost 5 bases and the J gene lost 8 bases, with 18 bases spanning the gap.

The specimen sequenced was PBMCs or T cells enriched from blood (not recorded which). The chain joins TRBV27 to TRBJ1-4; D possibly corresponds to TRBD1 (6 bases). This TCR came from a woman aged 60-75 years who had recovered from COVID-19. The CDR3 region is CASSLRQERGEKLFF. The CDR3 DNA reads TGTGCCAGCAGTCTCCGACAGGAAAGGGGCGAAAAACTGTTTTTT.